This T cell receptor (beta chain) stems from a study of blood T cell repertoires in COVID-19. Across the whole study: Whether acute or convalescent, the COVID-19 samples came from the United States, Italy and Spain. PBMCs, B-cell-depleted T cells, or T cells provided the cDNA or gDNA that made up the material.

The CDR3 contains 15 residues. CDR1 is SQVTM and CDR2 is ANQGSEA in the germline V gene. V was cut by 4 bases and J by 2 bases, with 16 bases left in between. Method: immunoSEQ multiplex PCR; TCRdb's copy keeps in-frame clones and lacks some. The table shows some 300,000 clones, with 88% occurring only once. This study enrolled people aged about 18 to 95 from 24 US geographic areas. Participants had their cohort set by participant-reported clinical history. The receptor's source is a woman aged 60-75 years in a cohort exposed to, infected with or recovered from COVID-19 (not recorded which). This chain connects TRBV29-1 to TRBJ2-3, with D perhaps matching TRBD2 (5 bases). The sample consisted of PBMCs or T cells enriched from blood (not recorded which). CDR3 DNA: TGCAGCGTTGGACCGGGGATGGTGGACACAGATACGCAGTATTTT. As protein: CSVGPGMVDTDTQYF.